Each of the 32 T cell receptor beta chains below was sequenced from the same sample in a study of neurological immune-mediated disorders. MiXCR, run by TCRdb on the 5' RACE reads, gives a single entry per CDR3 protein. The sample yields 65,000 to 70,000 distinct CDR3 sequences, around 4% seen once. Sequencing was performed on PBMCs. The receptors originated from a man over 45 with multiple sclerosis.

At least ten counts were recorded for this clonotype. The V and J genes are TRBV5-5 and TRBJ2-7, with D possibly TRBD1 on 6 matching bases. Germline V gives CDR1 SGHKS, CDR2 YYEKEE (reference sequence). The CDR3 runs 15 residues. V was pared by 4 bases and J by 0 bases, with 14 bases between. The CDR3 DNA follows: TGTGCCAGCAGCGGCAGGGACACGTCCTCCTACGAGCAGTACTTC. Translating it yields CASSGRDTSSYEQYF.

This clonotype has at least ten counts. The genes are TRBV3-1 and TRBJ2-2; D is ambiguous. V lost 6 bases, J lost 5 bases, and 10 bases lay in between. CDR3 size: 13 residues. Germline CDR1 is LGHDT and CDR2 is YNNKEL (reference sequence). CDR3 protein: CASSRTGTGELFF. The CDR3 DNA follows: TGTGCCAGCAGTCGAACCGGGACCGGGGAGCTGTTTTTT. Full variable domain (remainder filled in from reference TRBV3-1 and TRBJ2-2): DTAVSQTPKYLVTQMGNDKSIKCEQNLGHDTMYWYKQDSKKFLKIMFSYNNKELIINETVPNRFSPKSPDKAHLNLHINSLELGDSAVYFCASSRTGTGELFFGEGSRLTVL.

Ten or more counts support this clonotype. The chain uses TRBV20-1 and TRBJ1-2; 9 bases align to TRBD1. Germline-derived CDR1 and CDR2 are DFQATT and SNEGSKA (reference sequence). V lost 0 bases, J lost 3 bases, and 5 bases stayed unmatched. The length of the CDR3 is 15 residues. CDR3 sequence (DNA): TGCAGTGCTAGAGATCTTGGGACAGGGTACTATGGCTACACCTTC. Its translation is CSARDLGTGYYGYTF.

This clonotype has a count of ten or more. V gene TRBV3-1 combines with J gene TRBJ2-3; 10 nucleotides align to TRBD2. The ends lost 5 bases at V and 6 bases at J; junction bases unmatched: 8. This CDR3 comprises 15 residues. Germline V CDR1 and CDR2: LGHDT, YNNKEL (reference sequence). The CDR3 protein is CASSIRLAGIDTQYF. The CDR3 DNA is TGTGCCAGCAGCATCCGACTAGCGGGTATTGATACGCAGTATTTT.

This clonotype was recorded many times. The CDR3 DNA reads TGCAGTGCTAGAGTGCGGGTCACAGATACGCAGTATTTT. Its protein product is CSARVRVTDTQYF. This sequence joins TRBV20-1 and TRBJ2-3, with D maybe TRBD2 (5 bases). Germline CDR1 and CDR2: DFQATT and SNEGSKA (reference sequence). This CDR3 comprises 13 residues. V dropped 1 base and J dropped 2 bases, with 7 bases sitting between them.

In this sample, this clonotype turned up many times. V and J are TRBV28 and TRBJ2-1, with a tentative D call TRBD1 (5 bases). Per the germline V gene, CDR1 is MDHEN and CDR2 is SYDVKM. Trimming took 7 bases from V and 0 from J, leaving 13 bases between them. The CDR3 has 15 residues. Here the CDR3 DNA reads TGTGCCAGCACGACAGCGACTCGCTCCTACAATGAGCAGTTCTTC. Amino acid sequence: CASTTATRSYNEQFF.

This clonotype was counted a few times. A much bigger clone sits one base away, suggesting this may be a read error. This chain connects TRBV20-1 to TRBJ1-5; D is undetermined. The germline V gene encodes CDR1 DFQATT and CDR2 SNEGSKA (reference sequence). This CDR3 has 13 amino acids. The CDR3 nucleotides are TGCAGTGCTAGACCATCGACCGGTCAGCCCCAGAATTTT. Its protein is CSARPSTGQPQNF.

This clonotype was seen many times. The J gene is TRBJ1-1, the V gene TRBV10-2, with 8 bases fitting TRBD1. Trimming removed 6 bases from V and 4 bases from J; junction bases left unmatched: 4. The CDR3 covers 13 residues. The V gene's germline CDR1 is WSHSY and CDR2 SAAADI. The CDR3 nucleotides are TGCGCCAGCAGCAAGGACAGGGTCACTGAAGCTTTCTTT. The encoded protein is CASSKDRVTEAFF.

This clonotype was found many times. The chain links TRBV9 to TRBJ2-2; maybe TRBD2 (5 bases). Per germline, CDR1 SGDLS and CDR2 YYNGEE. Deletions cut 6 bases from V and 3 bases from J, with 12 bases between. The CDR3 totals 14 residues. CDR3 residues: CASKEGVYTGELFF. CDR3 sequence (DNA): TGTGCCAGCAAAGAGGGCGTATACACCGGGGAGCTGTTTTTT.

The sample holds many counts of this clonotype. The V call is TRBV5-1, the J call TRBJ1-2; 7 bases map to TRBD1. The germline CDR1 and CDR2 sequences are SGHRS and YFSETQ. The ends lost 1 base at V and 8 bases at J; junction bases unmatched: 2. The CDR3 is 12 amino acids. The CDR3 spells CASSLYRGGYTF. The CDR3 coding sequence is TGCGCCAGCAGCTTGTACAGGGGAGGCTACACCTTC.

This clonotype was observed many times. The V gene is TRBV6-1, the J gene TRBJ1-5; D not certain. With 5 bases removed from V and 3 bases from J, the gap between germline ends came to 8 bases. Germline-derived CDR1 and CDR2 are MNHNS and SASEGT. This CDR3 spans 13 amino acids. CDR3: CASSRELNQPQHF. CDR3 in DNA: TGTGCCAGCAGTCGGGAGCTCAATCAGCCCCAGCATTTT.

At least ten counts were recorded for this clonotype. The J gene is TRBJ1-6, the V gene TRBV7-8; D may be TRBD1 (5 bases). V dropped 5 bases and J dropped 3 bases, with 17 bases sitting between them. This CDR3 spans 17 amino acids. Germline values: CDR1 SGHVS, CDR2 FQNEAQ. CDR3 DNA: TGTGCCAGCAGCCCCCGTGGGGGGTCCCACTATAATTCACCCCTCCACTTT. It encodes CASSPRGGSHYNSPLHF.

This clonotype was seen ten or more times. V and J are TRBV20-1 and TRBJ1-1; D gene uncertain. Germline values: CDR1 DFQATT, CDR2 SNEGSKA (reference sequence). The CDR3 totals 13 residues. Trimming removed 0 bases at V and 5 bases at J, with 10 bases between. The CDR3 DNA sequence: TGCAGTGCTAGAGATCGGCCACTAACTGAAGCTTTCTTT. Amino acids: CSARDRPLTEAFF.

The gene calls are TRBV27 and TRBJ1-4; D possibly corresponds to TRBD1 (5 bases). The V gene lost 2 bases and the J gene lost 10 bases, with 14 bases spanning the gap. Germline V gives CDR1 MNHEY, CDR2 SMNVEV (reference sequence). The CDR3 is 14 residues long. CDR3 nucleotide sequence: TGTGCCAGCAGTTTACAGGGTAGTTTCGGAAAACTGTTTTTT. Its translation: CASSLQGSFGKLFF.

This clonotype occurred a few times. This sequence joins TRBV7-2 and TRBJ1-3, with 10 bases aligning to TRBD1. Trimming at V came to 1 base and at J to 4 bases, leaving 4 bases not matched to a gene. Per the germline V gene, CDR1 is SGHTA and CDR2 is FQGNSA. The CDR3 contains 16 residues. The CDR3 reads CASSLGQGAQGNTIYF. DNA for the CDR3: TGTGCCAGCAGCTTAGGACAGGGGGCACAGGGAAACACCATATATTTT.

This clonotype was observed many times. CDR3 nucleotide sequence: TGTGCCAGCAGCTTAGAGGCGGTATGGACTAGCACAGATACGCAGTATTTT. It yields the protein CASSLEAVWTSTDTQYF. V is TRBV11-2 and J is TRBJ2-3; possibly TRBD2 for D (5 bases). Germline V gives CDR1 SGHAT, CDR2 FQNNGV. The CDR3 spans 17 residues. Trimming removed 0 bases at V and 0 bases at J, with 13 bases between.

The table lists this clonotype with many counts. This CDR3 is CASRDGTGDTAFF. Written as DNA, the CDR3 is TGTGCCAGCAGGGACGGGACAGGGGATACGGCTTTCTTT. The V call is TRBV6-5, the J call TRBJ1-1, with 10 bases lining up with TRBD1. CDR1 and CDR2 from the germline V gene are MNHEY and SVGAGI. V trimming: 6 bases; J trimming: 11 bases; junction bases outside the gene matches: 9. The CDR3 totals 13 residues.

This clonotype was observed a few times. With a much larger clone just one base away, this may be a read error. V and J are TRBV5-5 and TRBJ1-5; 8 nucleotides line up with TRBD1. The CDR3 extends over 16 amino acids. Germline assignment: CDR1 SGHKS and CDR2 YYEKEE (reference sequence). The CDR3 loop is CASSYGQGRNNQPQNF. The CDR3 bases are TGTGCCAGCAGCTACGGACAGGGAAGAAACAATCAGCCCCAGAATTTT.

This clonotype has a count of ten or more. This sequence joins TRBV20-1 and TRBJ2-7, with D uncertain. This CDR3 spans 15 amino acids. Germline CDR1 and CDR2: DFQATT and SNEGSKA (reference sequence). The V gene lost 3 bases and the J gene lost 0 bases, with 15 bases spanning the gap. CDR3 in amino acids: CSASPIGVSSYEQYF. The CDR3 nucleotides are TGCAGTGCTAGCCCCATCGGCGTAAGCTCCTACGAGCAGTACTTC.

This clonotype was seen many times. The rearrangement uses TRBV20-1 and TRBJ2-7; D call uncertain. Germline values: CDR1 DFQATT, CDR2 SNEGSKA (reference sequence). CDR3 length: 13 residues. With 6 bases removed from V and 0 bases from J, the gap between germline ends came to 12 bases. CDR3 DNA sequence: TGCAGTGCCGAGCCGGGTAGCTCCTACGAGCAGTACTTC. It encodes CSAEPGSSYEQYF.

This clonotype was picked up a small number of times. This rearrangement joins TRBV24-1 to TRBJ1-1; D is undetermined. The germline V gene has CDR1 KGHDR and CDR2 SFDVKD. There are 13 residues in the CDR3. The V end lost 3 bases, the J end lost 4 bases, and 8 bases lay between the germline ends. CDR3 in DNA: TGTGCCACCAGTGATACCCGGGGCACTGAAGCTTTCTTT. Protein product: CATSDTRGTEAFF.

The chain couples TRBV5-6 to TRBJ1-2; unclear D gene. V lost 2 bases, J lost 2 bases, and 10 bases lay in between. CDR1 and CDR2 from the germline V gene are SGHDT and YYEEEE. The CDR3 totals 14 residues. The CDR3, as DNA: TGTGCCAGCAGCTTAAGAAGGGTGAACTATGGCTACACCTTC. Translation: CASSLRRVNYGYTF.

This clonotype showed up many times. This chain connects TRBV6-6 to TRBJ2-3; perhaps D is TRBD1 or TRBD2 (5 bases each). The germline V gene has CDR1 MNHNY and CDR2 SVGAGI (reference sequence). Trimming removed 4 bases from V and 1 base from J, with 12 bases in between. The CDR3 is 15 residues long. CDR3 bases: TGTGCCAGCAGTTTTACAGGAGGTGGCACAGATACGCAGTATTTT. This gives the protein CASSFTGGGTDTQYF.

This clonotype was counted at least ten times. V is TRBV7-2 and J is TRBJ2-1, with D perhaps matching TRBD2 (6 bases). Trimming took 2 bases from V and 5 from J, leaving 10 bases between them. This CDR3 is 14 amino acids long. The germline V gene has CDR1 SGHTA and CDR2 FQGNSA. CDR3 DNA: TGTGCCAGCAGCTTAATCGGGAGTGACAATGAGCAGTTCTTC. Protein sequence: CASSLIGSDNEQFF.

In the case of this clonotype: The junction departs from germline at one end; a sequencing error may be responsible. This chain connects TRBV4-1 to TRBJ1-6; perhaps TRBD1 as D (6 bases). The germline gives CDR1 MGHRA, CDR2 YSYEKL. The CDR3 loop spans 15 amino acids. CDR3 protein: CASSQGRGVNSPLHF. The CDR3 bases are TGCGCCAGCAGCCAAGGAAGGGGGGTGAATTCACCCCTACACTTT.

In its sample, this clonotype was seen many times. V and J are TRBV11-2 and TRBJ2-2; TRBD2 agrees at 9 bases. V gave up 5 bases and J gave up 3 bases; unmatched junction bases: 4. Per the germline V gene, CDR1 is SGHAT and CDR2 is FQNNGV. The CDR3 spans 15 residues. DNA of the CDR3: TGTGCCAGCAGCGAGGGACTAGCAGACACCGGGGAGCTGTTTTTT. Translation gives CASSEGLADTGELFF. Full variable domain (remainder filled in from reference TRBV11-2 and TRBJ2-2): EAGVAQSPRYKIIEKRQSVAFWCNPISGHATLYWYQQILGQGPKLLIQFQNNGVVDDSQLPKDRFSAERLKGVDSTLKIQPAKLEDSAVYLCASSEGLADTGELFFGEGSRLTVL.

This clonotype was seen many times. This sequence joins TRBV20-1 and TRBJ1-5, with 7 positions matching TRBD1. J lost 4 bases, V lost 1 base, and 13 bases had no gene match. The CDR3 extends over 17 amino acids. In germline, CDR1 is DFQATT, CDR2 SNEGSKA (reference sequence). CDR3 nucleotides: TGCAGTGCTAGAGGCTCTCGACAGGGTTTTCGGAATCAGCCCCAGCATTTT. Protein sequence: CSARGSRQGFRNQPQHF.

To note about this clonotype: A clone one base away is much larger, so this may be a read error. The J gene is TRBJ1-1, the V gene TRBV19; TRBD1 agrees at 10 bases. CDR3 length equals 14 residues. Germline V gene sequence: CDR1 LNHDA, CDR2 SQIVND (reference sequence). V was clipped by 6 bases and J by 6 bases; unmatched bases: 7. The DNA for the CDR3 is TGTGCCAGTAGGGGACAGGGGAGCGGCGCTGAAGCTTTCTTT. Its translation: CASRGQGSGAEAFF.

In this sample, this clonotype turned up many times. The rearrangement links TRBV12-3 or TRBV12-4 to TRBJ1-1; TRBD1 is a possible D gene (5 bases). Trimming shortened V by 5 bases and J by 5 bases, and 12 bases separated the two germline ends. CDR3 length: 13 residues. CDR3 sequence reads: CASSGGGKTEAFF. The CDR3 DNA follows: TGTGCCAGCAGTGGGGGTGGGAAAACTGAAGCTTTCTTT.

With respect to this clonotype: A read error may produce the germline difference seen at one junction end. The chain joins TRBV12-3 or TRBV12-4 to TRBJ1-1; 8 nucleotides match TRBD1. The CDR3 has 19 residues. The chain's CDR3 is CRSARARGRTPLTNTEAFF. The CDR3 bases are TGCCGCTCAGCGCGAGCCAGGGGGCGAACCCCACTGACGAACACTGAAGCTTTCTTT.

This clonotype has ten or more counts. This chain links TRBV7-9 with TRBJ2-1, with a weak D call TRBD1 (5 bases). This CDR3 is built from 13 residues. Germline CDR1 is SEHNR and CDR2 is FQNEAQ (reference sequence). Trimming pared 3 bases from V and 6 bases from J, leaving 9 bases between. CDR3 sequence (DNA): TGTGCCAGCAGCTTGCAGGGAATCAATGAGCAGTTCTTC. Translation gives CASSLQGINEQFF. Combining the CDR3 with reference TRBV7-9 and TRBJ2-1 gives the whole variable domain DTGVSQNPRHKITKRGQNVTFRCDPISEHNRLYWYRQTLGQGPEFLTYFQNEAQLEKSRLLSDRFSAERPKGSFSTLEIQRTEQGDSAMYLCASSLQGINEQFFGPGTRLTVL.

This clonotype was picked up many times. J is TRBJ1-2 and V is TRBV12-3 or TRBV12-4; 7 bases line up with TRBD1. The length of the CDR3 is 18 residues. The V segment lost 3 bases and the J segment 1 base; nucleotides outside the gene matches: 14. CDR3 loop: CASSFSPGQILINYGYTF. The CDR3 DNA follows: TGTGCCAGCAGTTTTTCGCCGGGACAGATTCTTATTAACTATGGCTACACCTTC.